The sequence of this T cell receptor (beta chain) was determined in a study of CD8+CD57+ T cells in acquired aplastic anemia. Study context: Quantities of DNA derived from sorted CD4+ and CD8+ cells averaged around 3.2 ug.

The CDR3 length is 15 residues. Trimming removed 6 bases from V and 2 bases from J, with 19 bases in between. The V gene's germline CDR1 is DFQATT and CDR2 SNEGSKA (reference sequence). Genomic DNA acted as the template from which TCR beta VDJ combination and CDR3 sequence profiling were carried out. TCRdb re-derived calls from the reads in MiXCR, one entry per CDR3 protein. The sample consists of around 190,000 distinct CDR3 sequences, 50% to 55% of them appearing once. This clonotype was counted many times. The TCR originated in a human donor in good health, serving as a control. The sample taken for sequencing was sorted CD4+, CD8+, or CD8+CD57+ T cells (not recorded which) from PBMCs. The chain joins TRBV20-1 to TRBJ2-5; perhaps TRBD1 as D (6 bases). The CDR3 sequence is CSAPPGTRVQETQYF. CDR3 nucleotides: TGCAGTGCGCCACCCGGGACAAGGGTGCAAGAGACCCAGTACTTC.